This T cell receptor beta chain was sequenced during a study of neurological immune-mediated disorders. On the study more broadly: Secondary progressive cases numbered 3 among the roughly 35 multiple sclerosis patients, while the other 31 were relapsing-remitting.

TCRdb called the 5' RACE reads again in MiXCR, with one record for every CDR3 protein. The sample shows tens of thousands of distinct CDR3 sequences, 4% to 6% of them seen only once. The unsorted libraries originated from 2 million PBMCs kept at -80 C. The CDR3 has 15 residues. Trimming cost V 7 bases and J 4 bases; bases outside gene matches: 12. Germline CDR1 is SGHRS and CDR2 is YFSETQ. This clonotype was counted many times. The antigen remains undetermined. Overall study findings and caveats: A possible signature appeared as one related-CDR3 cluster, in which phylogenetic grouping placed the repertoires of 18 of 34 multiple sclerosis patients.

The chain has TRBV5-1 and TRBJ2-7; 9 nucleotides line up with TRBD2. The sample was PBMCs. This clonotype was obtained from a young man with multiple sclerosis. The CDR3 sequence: CASREGFSGSYEQYF. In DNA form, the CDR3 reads TGCGCCAGCCGAGAGGGGTTTAGCGGGAGTTACGAGCAGTACTTC.